The 20 T cell receptor beta chains in this list originate from one sample, sequenced in a study of neurological immune-mediated disorders. One entry per CDR3 protein, called by TCRdb with MiXCR from the 5' RACE reads. The sample holds under 50,000 distinct CDR3 sequences, about a quarter seen once. Sequencing was carried out using PBMCs. These receptors all come from a woman aged 65 to 85 in good health.

This clonotype came up many times. The chain couples TRBV5-1 to TRBJ2-7; D is perhaps TRBD1 or TRBD2 (6 bases each). The CDR3 extends over 13 amino acids. Germline CDR1 and CDR2: SGHRS and YFSETQ. Between the trimmed V and J ends, which lost 9 bases and 7 bases, there was a span of 20 bases. CDR3 bases: TGCGCCACCCGGGAGACCCGAAGGGGGGAGCAGTACTTC. Amino acid sequence: CATRETRRGEQYF.

The chain links TRBV10-3 to TRBJ2-3, with TRBD1 matching over 10 bases. Germline V lookup: CDR1 ENHRY, CDR2 SYGVKD. Trimming cost V 0 bases and J 3 bases; bases outside gene matches: 6. The CDR3 is made up of 17 amino acids. CDR3 sequence reads: CAISESPGQGVTDTQYF. For the CDR3, the DNA is TGTGCCATCAGTGAGTCCCCCGGACAGGGGGTTACAGATACGCAGTATTTT.

A few counts support this clonotype. This CDR3 is missing its conserved last phenylalanine or tryptophan, likely due to a read error. It is unclear where the CDR3 begins or ends on the DNA, so no DNA is shown, and the CDR3 is as TCRdb lists it. J is TRBJ2-7 and V is TRBV25-1. Germline values: CDR1 MGHDK, CDR2 SYGVNS. Inclusive of both ends, the CDR3 amounts to 8 amino acids. The CDR3 here is CASIRTKK.

With respect to this clonotype: The missing conserved phenylalanine or tryptophan at the end of this CDR3 makes a read error likely. The V gene is TRBV7-9, the J gene TRBJ2-5; D is ambiguous. CDR3 size: 14 residues. Germline V gene lookup returns CDR1 SEHNR and CDR2 FQNEAQ (reference sequence). As DNA, the CDR3 is TGTGCCAGCAGCTTAGGGAACGGCCAAGAGACGCAGTACTTA. It yields the protein CASSLGNGQETQYL.

This clonotype was counted ten times or more. V usage is TRBV20-1 and J usage is TRBJ1-4, with no clear D. The CDR3 runs 15 residues. The germline V and J ends were trimmed by 0 bases and 2 bases, with 10 bases remaining between them. Germline V gene sequence: CDR1 DFQATT, CDR2 SNEGSKA (reference sequence). Here the CDR3 DNA reads TGCAGTGCTAGAGATCCCTCGGGGACTAATGAAAAACTGTTTTTT. Its translation is CSARDPSGTNEKLFF.

The chain uses TRBV6-2 or TRBV6-3 and TRBJ2-6; 8 bases are a match to TRBD1. This CDR3 is built from 15 residues. CDR1 MNHEY and CDR2 SVGEGT come from the germline V gene. The J segment lost 2 bases and the V segment lost 6 bases, leaving 3 bases of the junction unmatched. CDR3: CASRATGAGANVLTF. In DNA, the CDR3 is TGTGCCAGCAGGGCGACAGGGGCTGGGGCCAACGTCCTGACTTTC.

This clonotype appeared many times. This chain joins TRBV20-1 and TRBJ2-3; 12 nucleotides align to TRBD2. V was clipped by 6 bases and J by 3 bases; unmatched bases: 4. The CDR3 spans 14 residues. In germline, CDR1 is DFQATT, CDR2 SNEGSKA (reference sequence). DNA for the CDR3: TGCAGTGCCCAGACTAGCGGGAGTACAGATACGCAGTATTTT. It yields the protein CSAQTSGSTDTQYF.

This clonotype showed up many times. V and J are TRBV20-1 and TRBJ2-7; tentatively, D is TRBD2 (6 bases). CDR3 length: 18 residues. In germline, CDR1 is DFQATT, CDR2 SNEGSKA (reference sequence). V gave up 1 base and J gave up 0 bases, with 22 bases separating them. The CDR3 loop is CSARAFGNRDSDSYEQYF. The CDR3 nucleotides read TGCAGTGCTAGAGCATTCGGAAACCGGGACTCCGACTCCTACGAGCAGTACTTC.

This clonotype was counted many times. The CDR3 nucleotides read TGTGCCGCCGGACTAGCGGGAGGGTACAATGAGCAGTTCTTC. Translation gives CAAGLAGGYNEQFF. V is TRBV10-3 and J is TRBJ2-1, with 15 bases matching TRBD2. The V gene end was trimmed by 11 bases and the J gene end by 4 bases; junction bases not matched to a gene: 3. The CDR3 covers 14 residues. Germline V gene sequence: CDR1 ENHRY, CDR2 SYGVKD.

The chain links TRBV7-2 to TRBJ1-6; TRBD1 is a possible D gene (5 bases). The germline V gene encodes CDR1 SGHTA and CDR2 FQGNSA. The CDR3 totals 13 residues. V was cut by 0 bases and J by 18 bases, with 15 bases left in between. Here the CDR3 reads CASSLALGPPAHF. As DNA, the CDR3 is TGTGCCAGCAGCTTAGCATTGGGGCCGCCGGCCCACTTT. The full variable domain, its missing parts supplied by reference TRBV7-2 and TRBJ1-6, is GAGVSQSPSNKVTEKGKDVELRCDPISGHTALYWYRQSLGQGLEFLIYFQGNSAPDKSGLPSDRFSAERTGGSVSTLTIQRTQQEDSAVYLCASSLALGPPAHFGNGTRLTVT.

At least ten counts were recorded for this clonotype. The rearrangement joins TRBV20-1 to TRBJ1-5; 11 nucleotides line up with TRBD1. Looked up from germline, CDR1 is DFQATT and CDR2 is SNEGSKA (reference sequence). The CDR3 has 19 amino acids. V trimming: 1 base; J trimming: 0 bases; junction bases outside the gene matches: 11. CDR3 DNA sequence: TGCAGTGCTAGAGCATGGGACAGGGGGACGATCAATAGCAATCAGCCCCAGCATTTT. Its translation is CSARAWDRGTINSNQPQHF.

This clonotype was counted ten times or more. The V gene is TRBV3-1, the J gene TRBJ2-5, with 9 bases that match TRBD2. After removal of 4 bases from V and 4 bases from J, the junction contained 7 bases not matched to a gene. The germline V gene has CDR1 LGHDT and CDR2 YNNKEL (reference sequence). This CDR3 comprises 15 residues. This chain's CDR3 is CASSPPAAGGETQYF. DNA of the CDR3: TGTGCCAGCAGCCCCCCTGCAGCGGGAGGAGAGACCCAGTACTTC.

In this sample, this clonotype turned up many times. V gene TRBV12-3 or TRBV12-4 combines with J gene TRBJ1-2, with 7 bases identical to TRBD1. The V gene end was trimmed by 7 bases and the J gene end by 8 bases; junction bases not matched to a gene: 13. The CDR3 extends over 14 amino acids. The chain's CDR3 is CASINRGGFEGYTF. CDR3 bases: TGTGCCAGCATTAACAGGGGCGGGTTTGAAGGCTACACCTTC.

This clonotype occurred many times. The rearrangement links TRBV28 to TRBJ2-5, with 7 bases lining up with TRBD1. V dropped 5 bases and J dropped 4; count of bases not matched to a gene: 4. The CDR3 covers 13 residues. Germline V CDR1 and CDR2: MDHEN, SYDVKM. CDR3 residues: CASSRRGPETQYF. As DNA, the CDR3 is TGTGCCAGCAGTCGAAGGGGGCCAGAGACCCAGTACTTC. The full variable domain, its missing parts supplied by reference TRBV28 and TRBJ2-5, is DVKVTQSSRYLVKRTGEKVFLECVQDMDHENMFWYRQDPGLGLRLIYFSYDVKMKEKGDIPEGYSVSREKKERFSLILESASTNQTSMYLCASSRRGPETQYFGPGTRLLVL.

This clonotype was seen ten or more times. The genes are TRBV5-1 and TRBJ2-3, with D perhaps matching TRBD1 or TRBD2 (6 bases each). V lost 3 bases and J lost 4, with 15 bases in between. Germline assignment: CDR1 SGHRS and CDR2 YFSETQ. CDR3 length: 15 amino acids. DNA for the CDR3: TGCGCCAGCAGCTGGGGGGCCCATAGTCCAGATACGCAGTATTTT. The encoded protein is CASSWGAHSPDTQYF. Full variable domain (missing parts from reference TRBV5-1 and TRBJ2-3): KAGVTQTPRYLIKTRGQQVTLSCSPISGHRSVSWYQQTPGQGLQFLFEYFSETQRNKGNFPGRFSGRQFSNSRSEMNVSTLELGDSALYLCASSWGAHSPDTQYFGPGTRLTVL.

This clonotype has only a few counts. CDR3 coding DNA: TGTGCCAGCTGGGGACAGGGGAATTCACCCCTCCACTTT. This codes for CASWGQGNSPLHF. This chain joins TRBV6-6 and TRBJ1-6, with 10 positions matching TRBD1. This CDR3 comprises 13 residues. The ends lost 8 bases at V and 7 bases at J; junction bases unmatched: 2. CDR1 is MNHNY and CDR2 is SVGAGI in the germline V gene (reference sequence).

The rearrangement links TRBV12-3 or TRBV12-4 to TRBJ2-7; the match to TRBD1 covers 8 bases. The CDR3 consists of 12 residues. V shed 6 bases, J shed 6 bases, and the junction held 4 bases outside the gene matches. DNA for the CDR3: TGTGCCAGCAGCCGAGGACAGGGCGAGCAGTACTTC. Translation gives CASSRGQGEQYF.

This clonotype was counted many times. This chain connects TRBV5-1 to TRBJ1-2, with D unclear. The CDR3 has 13 residues. Trimming pared 2 bases from V and 8 bases from J, leaving 13 bases between. Germline V gives CDR1 SGHRS, CDR2 YFSETQ. The CDR3 DNA is TGCGCCAGCAGCTTTGGACTATCCGGGGGCTACACCTTC. Its protein is CASSFGLSGGYTF.

This clonotype was picked up many times. The chain carries TRBV7-2 and TRBJ2-1, with no clear D. This CDR3 has 11 residues. Germline V gene data show CDR1 as SGHTA and CDR2 as FQGNSA. Trimming removed 8 bases at V and 3 bases at J, with 5 bases between. CDR3 residues: CASVRYNEQFF. DNA of the CDR3: TGTGCCAGCGTACGCTACAATGAGCAGTTCTTC.

This clonotype was seen repeatedly, ten times or more. The chain joins TRBV27 to TRBJ2-7; 10 bases line up with TRBD2. This CDR3 is 14 amino acids long. Unmatched junction bases numbered 6, after V lost 6 bases and J lost 4 bases. CDR1 and CDR2 from the germline V gene are MNHEY and SMNVEV (reference sequence). CDR3 nucleotide sequence: TGTGCCAGCAGAGGGGCTAGCGGGAGTTACGAGCAGTACTTC. Its protein is CASRGASGSYEQYF.